The source of this TCR beta chain is a study of blood T cells in healthy people across ages (dated by TCRdb to between 2014 and 2017). A note on the overall study: Template switching captured roughly one uniquely barcoded TCR beta cDNA molecule per two T cells in model experiments. The study measured age-related changes in TCR beta repertoire diversity using deep sequencing normalized with unique cDNA molecular identifiers. The donors were split into four age groups: young (average around 17 years), middle-aged (roughly 40), aged (roughly 65) and long-lived (approximately 89). To avoid experimental bias, donors of different ages were distributed randomly across sequencing lanes. Two additional independent replicas of 1 million unique cDNA reads from the same blood draw were analyzed for two donors (one aged 18 to 30 and one aged 80 or older). On the study overall, not on this receptor specifically: Estimates of total diversity based on one million sequenced T cells were regarded as lower bounds and as underestimates. Bulk unsorted PBMC profiling prevented conclusive comparison of naive and antigen-experienced compartments. There was a strong correlation between observed TCR beta diversity and the percentage of naive T cells measured by flow cytometry. Donor CMV infection status was unknown, potentially confounding age-related changes in expanded clonotypes. Compared with the aged group, the long-lived group had more naive CD4+ T cells, fewer expanded clones and increased TCR diversity, a pattern suggesting age selection. As age increased, observed TCR beta diversity per million T cells dropped in a roughly linear way, and a significant reduction was already evident by age 40.

The CDR3 has 14 amino acids, counting the end cysteine and phenylalanine. Kept here is only the CDR3 DNA, which spans 42 bases and is read in frame from base 1. The junction carries 14 bases between V and J, which are trimmed by 3 bases and 2 bases respectively. The germline V gene (reference sequence) specifies DFQATT as CDR1 and SNEGSKA as CDR2. The method was 5' RACE. Sequenced using an Illumina HiSeq 2500. The second PCR ran for about 6 to 11 cycles and used a J-beta primer mix along with a sample-barcoded 5' primer. A template-switch 5' adaptor carrying 12 random nucleotides introduced a unique molecular identifier onto each TCR beta cDNA molecule. Each sample yielded at least 3 million CDR3-containing paired-end reads. The Mint cDNA synthesis kit, primed by a TRBC-specific oligonucleotide, was used to synthesize first-strand cDNA from all RNA. All cDNA was treated with uracil-DNA glycosylase and then went through a first 18-cycle PCR with the universal primers M1SS and BC2_uni_R. Processing in the source paper ran as follows. Normalization of each sample was performed by random selection of 1 million high-quality reads, each carrying a distinct molecular identifier. Reads sharing molecular identifiers were discarded rather than binned into consensus sequences. CDR3 identification, clonotype clustering and error correction used MiTCR with a Q25 quality threshold and the strictest error-elimination algorithm. A nonparametric unseen species model with Euler transformation was used to estimate lower-bound total TCR beta diversity. TCRdb reworked the public reads: Q25 trimming with fastp, MiXCR clone assembly, productive beta chains retained. Every CDR3 protein is listed once, alongside the most common genes and DNA of its rows. The V and J calls come from TCRdb's annotation, not from the publication. For this sample the table gives some 900,000 distinct CDR3 sequences, of which approximately 49% were detected only once. The ten largest clones take up 13% of the sample.

In the case of this clonotype: Its specific antigen is unknown. Per-base quality was not reported, and no clone a single base away is much larger than it.

Systemically healthy Caucasian individuals from Russia, some 38 in total and aged roughly 6 to 95 years, were included as donors. Around 9.7 milliliters of peripheral blood were collected from each donor into EDTA-treated Vacutainer tubes. Ficoll-Paque density-gradient centrifugation was used to isolate PBMCs, with at least 6 million obtained per sample. Total RNA was extracted from PBMCs with Trizol reagent, with at least 5.5 micrograms obtained per sample. For every donor, flow cytometry on a PBMC aliquot measured the percentage of naive CD45RAhigh/CD27high T cells. The TCR was taken from a man under 40 in good health. The chain is assembled from TRBV20-1 and TRBJ2-7; the D gene is perhaps TRBD2, from 5 matching bases. Sequencing was carried out using blood. CDR3 protein: CSASRAAAAYEQYF. The nucleotide sequence reads as follows: TGCAGTGCTAGTAGAGCGGCTGCCGCCTACGAGCAGTACTTC.